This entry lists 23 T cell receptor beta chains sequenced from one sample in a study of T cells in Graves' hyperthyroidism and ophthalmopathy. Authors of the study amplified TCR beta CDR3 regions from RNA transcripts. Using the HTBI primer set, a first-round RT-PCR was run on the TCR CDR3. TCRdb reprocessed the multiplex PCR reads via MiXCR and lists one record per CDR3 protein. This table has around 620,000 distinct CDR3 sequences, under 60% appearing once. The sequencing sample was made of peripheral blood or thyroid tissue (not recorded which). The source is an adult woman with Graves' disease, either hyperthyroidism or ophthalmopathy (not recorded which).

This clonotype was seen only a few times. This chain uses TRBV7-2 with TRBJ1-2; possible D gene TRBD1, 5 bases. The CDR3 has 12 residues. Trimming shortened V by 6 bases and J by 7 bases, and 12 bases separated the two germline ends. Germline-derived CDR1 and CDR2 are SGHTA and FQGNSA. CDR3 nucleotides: TGTGCCAGCAGGAAGGGGTTCCGTGGCTACACCTTC. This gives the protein CASRKGFRGYTF. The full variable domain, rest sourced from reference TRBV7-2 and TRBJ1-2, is GAGVSQSPSNKVTEKGKDVELRCDPISGHTALYWYRQSLGQGLEFLIYFQGNSAPDKSGLPSDRFSAERTGGSVSTLTIQRTQQEDSAVYLCASRKGFRGYTFGSGTRLTVV.

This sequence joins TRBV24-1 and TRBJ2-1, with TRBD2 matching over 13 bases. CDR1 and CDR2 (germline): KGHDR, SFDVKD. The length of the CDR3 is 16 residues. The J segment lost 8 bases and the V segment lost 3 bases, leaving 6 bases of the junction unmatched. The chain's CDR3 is CATSDPTSGRYYEQFF. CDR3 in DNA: TGTGCCACCAGTGATCCGACTAGCGGGAGGTATTATGAGCAGTTCTTC.

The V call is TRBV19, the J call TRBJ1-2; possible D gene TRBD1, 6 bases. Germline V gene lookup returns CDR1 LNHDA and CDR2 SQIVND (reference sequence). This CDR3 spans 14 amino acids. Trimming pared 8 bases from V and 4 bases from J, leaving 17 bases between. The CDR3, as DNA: TGTGCCAGTTCTAATTCCAGGGGACTCTATGGCTACACCTTC. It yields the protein CASSNSRGLYGYTF.

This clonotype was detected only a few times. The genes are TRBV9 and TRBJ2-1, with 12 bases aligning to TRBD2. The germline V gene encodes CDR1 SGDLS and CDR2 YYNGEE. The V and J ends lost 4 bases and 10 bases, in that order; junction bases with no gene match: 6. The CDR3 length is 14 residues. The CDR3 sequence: CASSPRLAGVEQFF. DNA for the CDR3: TGTGCCAGCAGCCCTCGACTAGCGGGAGTCGAGCAGTTCTTC.

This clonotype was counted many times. CDR3 loop: CASRDSRANYGYTF. The CDR3 nucleotides are TGTGCCAGCAGGGACAGTAGAGCTAACTATGGCTACACCTTC. The chain uses TRBV2 and TRBJ1-2; D perhaps matches TRBD1 (6 bases). There are 14 residues in the CDR3. The germline V gene has CDR1 SNHLY and CDR2 FYNNEI. V was pared by 6 bases and J by 0 bases, with 11 bases between.

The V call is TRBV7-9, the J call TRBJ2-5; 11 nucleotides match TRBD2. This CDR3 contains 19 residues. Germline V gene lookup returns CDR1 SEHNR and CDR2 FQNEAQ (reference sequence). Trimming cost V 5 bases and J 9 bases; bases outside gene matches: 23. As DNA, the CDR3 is TGTGCCAGCAGCCCTCGACTAGCGGGAACCACATTTCGGCCTAGGTCCCAGTACTTC. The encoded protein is CASSPRLAGTTFRPRSQYF.

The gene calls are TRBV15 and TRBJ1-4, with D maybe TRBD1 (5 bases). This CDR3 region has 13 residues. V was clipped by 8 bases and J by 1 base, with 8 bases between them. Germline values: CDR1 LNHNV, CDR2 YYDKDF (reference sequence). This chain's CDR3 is CATQGGTNEKLFF. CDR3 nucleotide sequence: TGTGCCACCCAGGGTGGAACTAATGAAAAACTGTTTTTT.

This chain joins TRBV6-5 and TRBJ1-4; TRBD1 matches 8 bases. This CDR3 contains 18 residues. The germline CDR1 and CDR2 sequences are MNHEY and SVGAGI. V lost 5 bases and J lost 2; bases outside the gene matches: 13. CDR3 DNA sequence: TGTGCCAGCAGTGAGTTGGCTTGGACAGGGAGGACTAATGAAAAACTGTTTTTT. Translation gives CASSELAWTGRTNEKLFF.

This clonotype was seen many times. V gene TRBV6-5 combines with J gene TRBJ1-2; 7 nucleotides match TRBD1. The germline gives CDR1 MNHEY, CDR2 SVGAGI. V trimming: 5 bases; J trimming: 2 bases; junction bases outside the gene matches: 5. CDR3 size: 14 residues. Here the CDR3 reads CASSDLTGNYGYTF. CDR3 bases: TGTGCCAGCAGTGACCTGACAGGGAACTATGGCTACACCTTC.

CDR3 in DNA: TGTGCCACCAGCAGCGGGACGAACACTGAAGCTTTCTTT. It encodes CATSSGTNTEAFF. The V call is TRBV15, the J call TRBJ1-1; tentative D call: TRBD1 (5 bases). The V end lost 3 bases, the J end lost 1 base, and 6 bases lay between the germline ends. CDR1 and CDR2 (germline): LNHNV, YYDKDF (reference sequence). The CDR3 has 13 residues.

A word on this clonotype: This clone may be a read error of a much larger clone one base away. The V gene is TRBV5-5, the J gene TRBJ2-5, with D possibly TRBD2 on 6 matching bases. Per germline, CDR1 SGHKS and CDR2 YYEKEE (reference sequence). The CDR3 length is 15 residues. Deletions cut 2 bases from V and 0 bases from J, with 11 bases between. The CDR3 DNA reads TGTGCCAGCAGCTTCCGGGAGAGATACCAAGAGACCCAGTACTTC. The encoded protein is CASSFRERYQETQYF. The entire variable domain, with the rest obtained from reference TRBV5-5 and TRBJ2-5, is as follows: DAGVTQSPTHLIKTRGQQVTLRCSPISGHKSVSWYQQVLGQGPQFIFQYYEKEERGRGNFPDRFSARQFPNYSSELNVNALLLGDSALYLCASSFRERYQETQYFGPGTRLLVL.

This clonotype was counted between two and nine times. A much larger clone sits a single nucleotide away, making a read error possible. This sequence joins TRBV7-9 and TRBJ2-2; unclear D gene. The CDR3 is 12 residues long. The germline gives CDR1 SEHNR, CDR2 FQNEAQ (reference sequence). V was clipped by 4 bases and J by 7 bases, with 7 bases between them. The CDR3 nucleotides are TGTGCCAGCAGCTGCGAGGACGGGGAGCTGTTTTTT. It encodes CASSCEDGELFF.

In nucleotides, the CDR3 is TGCAGTTCTCAGGGAAATGGCTACACCTTC. Translation gives CSSQGNGYTF. V is TRBV29-1 and J is TRBJ1-2, with D perhaps matching TRBD1 (5 bases). The germline gives CDR1 SQVTM, CDR2 ANQGSEA. The CDR3 consists of 10 residues.

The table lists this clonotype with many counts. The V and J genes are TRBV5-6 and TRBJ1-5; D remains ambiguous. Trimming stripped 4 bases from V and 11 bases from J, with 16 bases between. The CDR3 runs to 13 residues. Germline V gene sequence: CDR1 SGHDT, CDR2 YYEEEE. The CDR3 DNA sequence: TGTGCCAGCAGCCGTAAGACAAGGCTGACCCAGCATTTT. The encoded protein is CASSRKTRLTQHF.

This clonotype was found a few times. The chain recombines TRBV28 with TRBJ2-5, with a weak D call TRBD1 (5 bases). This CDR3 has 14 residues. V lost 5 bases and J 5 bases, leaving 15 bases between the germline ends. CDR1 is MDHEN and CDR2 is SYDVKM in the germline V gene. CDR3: CASSPRQLLETQYF. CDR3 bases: TGTGCCAGCAGTCCTCGACAGTTATTGGAGACCCAGTACTTC.

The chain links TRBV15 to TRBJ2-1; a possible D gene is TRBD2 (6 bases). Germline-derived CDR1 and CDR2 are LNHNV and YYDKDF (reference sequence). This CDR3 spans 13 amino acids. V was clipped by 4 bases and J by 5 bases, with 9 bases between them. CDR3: CATSTAGNNEQFF. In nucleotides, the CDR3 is TGTGCCACCAGCACCGCGGGAAACAATGAGCAGTTCTTC.

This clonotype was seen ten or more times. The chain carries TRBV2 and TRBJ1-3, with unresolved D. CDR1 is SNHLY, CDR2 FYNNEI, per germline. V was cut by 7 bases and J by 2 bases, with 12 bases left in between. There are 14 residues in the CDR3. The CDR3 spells CASKIGTTGNTIYF. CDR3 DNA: TGTGCCAGCAAGATAGGAACGACTGGAAACACCATATATTTT.

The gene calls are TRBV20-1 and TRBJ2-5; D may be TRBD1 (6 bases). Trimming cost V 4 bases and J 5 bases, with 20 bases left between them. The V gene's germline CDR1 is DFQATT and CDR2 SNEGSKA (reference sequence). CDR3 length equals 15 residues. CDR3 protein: CSANRGQGMMETQYF. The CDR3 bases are TGCAGTGCTAATAGGGGCCAGGGGATGATGGAGACCCAGTACTTC.

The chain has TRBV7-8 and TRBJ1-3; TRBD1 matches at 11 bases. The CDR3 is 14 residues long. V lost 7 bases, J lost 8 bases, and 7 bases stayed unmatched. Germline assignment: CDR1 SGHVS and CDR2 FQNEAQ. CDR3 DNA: TGTGCCAGCACTGGGACAGGGGGGGGCTACACCATATATTTT. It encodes CASTGTGGGYTIYF.

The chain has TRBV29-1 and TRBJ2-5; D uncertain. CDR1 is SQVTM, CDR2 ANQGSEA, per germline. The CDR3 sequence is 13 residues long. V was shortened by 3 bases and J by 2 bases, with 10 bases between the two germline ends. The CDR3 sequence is CSVDGQTQETQYF. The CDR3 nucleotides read TGCAGCGTTGATGGTCAGACTCAAGAGACCCAGTACTTC.

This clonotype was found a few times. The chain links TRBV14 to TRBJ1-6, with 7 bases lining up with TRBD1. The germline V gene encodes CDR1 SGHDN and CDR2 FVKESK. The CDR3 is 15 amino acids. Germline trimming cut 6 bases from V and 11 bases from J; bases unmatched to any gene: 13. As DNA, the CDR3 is TGTGCCAGCAGTCCCTATCGGCAGGGGGGGGCACCCCTCCACTTT. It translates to CASSPYRQGGAPLHF.

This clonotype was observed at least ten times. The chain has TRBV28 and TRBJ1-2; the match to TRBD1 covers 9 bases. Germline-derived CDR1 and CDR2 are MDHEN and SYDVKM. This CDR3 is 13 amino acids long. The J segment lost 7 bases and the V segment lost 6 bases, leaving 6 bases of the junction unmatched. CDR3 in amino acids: CASRYRDRVGYTF. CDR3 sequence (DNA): TGTGCCAGCAGATACCGGGACAGGGTTGGCTACACCTTC.

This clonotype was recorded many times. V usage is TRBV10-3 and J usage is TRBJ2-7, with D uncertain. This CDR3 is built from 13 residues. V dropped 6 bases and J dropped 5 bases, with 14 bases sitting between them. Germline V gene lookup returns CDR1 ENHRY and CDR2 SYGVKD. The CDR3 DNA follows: TGTGCCATCAGCGAGGTGTCACACGACGAGCAGTACTTC. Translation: CAISEVSHDEQYF.